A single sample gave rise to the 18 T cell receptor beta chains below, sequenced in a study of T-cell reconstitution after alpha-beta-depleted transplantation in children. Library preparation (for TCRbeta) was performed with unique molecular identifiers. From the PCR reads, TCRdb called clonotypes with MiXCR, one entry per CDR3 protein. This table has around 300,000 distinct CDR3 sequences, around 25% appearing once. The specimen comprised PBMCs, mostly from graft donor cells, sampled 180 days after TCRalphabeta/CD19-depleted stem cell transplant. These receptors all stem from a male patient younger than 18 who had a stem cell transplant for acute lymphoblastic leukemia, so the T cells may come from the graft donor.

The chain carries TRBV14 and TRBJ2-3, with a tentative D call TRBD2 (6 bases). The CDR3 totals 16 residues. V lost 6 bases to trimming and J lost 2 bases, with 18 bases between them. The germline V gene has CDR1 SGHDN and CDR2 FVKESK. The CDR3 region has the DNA TGTGCCAGCAGTCGTAATTTAGCGGACCTCACAGATACGCAGTATTTT. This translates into CASSRNLADLTDTQYF.

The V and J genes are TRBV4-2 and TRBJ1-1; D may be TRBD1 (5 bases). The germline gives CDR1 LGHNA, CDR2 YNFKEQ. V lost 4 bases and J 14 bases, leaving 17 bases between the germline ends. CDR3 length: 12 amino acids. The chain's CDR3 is CASSPTGILRFF. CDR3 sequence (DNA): TGTGCCAGCAGCCCCACAGGAATTTTGCGCTTCTTT.

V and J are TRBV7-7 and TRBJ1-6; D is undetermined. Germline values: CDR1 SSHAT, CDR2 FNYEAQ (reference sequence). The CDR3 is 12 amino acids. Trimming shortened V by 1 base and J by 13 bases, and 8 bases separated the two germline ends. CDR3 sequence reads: CASSLEGGPLHF. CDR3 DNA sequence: TGTGCCAGCAGCTTAGAAGGAGGGCCCCTCCACTTT.

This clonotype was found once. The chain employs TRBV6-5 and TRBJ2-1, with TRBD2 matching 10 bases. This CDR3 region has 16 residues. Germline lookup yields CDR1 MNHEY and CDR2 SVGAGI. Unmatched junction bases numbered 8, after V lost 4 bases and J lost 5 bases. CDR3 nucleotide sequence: TGTGCCAGCAGTTCCACCATACTAGCGGGGAACAATGAGCAGTTCTTC. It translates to CASSSTILAGNNEQFF.

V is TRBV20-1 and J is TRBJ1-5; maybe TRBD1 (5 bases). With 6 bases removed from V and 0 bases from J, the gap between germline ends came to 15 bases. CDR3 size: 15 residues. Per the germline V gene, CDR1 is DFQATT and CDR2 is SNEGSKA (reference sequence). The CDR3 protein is CSATHRSYSNQPQHF. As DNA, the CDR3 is TGCAGTGCGACTCACAGGTCCTATAGCAATCAGCCCCAGCATTTT.

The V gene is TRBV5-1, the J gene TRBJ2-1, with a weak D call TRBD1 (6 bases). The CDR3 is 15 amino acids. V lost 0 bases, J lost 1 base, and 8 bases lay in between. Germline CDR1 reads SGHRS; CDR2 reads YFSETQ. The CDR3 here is CASSLDRVSYNEQFF. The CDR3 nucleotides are TGCGCCAGCAGCTTGGACAGGGTATCCTACAATGAGCAGTTCTTC.

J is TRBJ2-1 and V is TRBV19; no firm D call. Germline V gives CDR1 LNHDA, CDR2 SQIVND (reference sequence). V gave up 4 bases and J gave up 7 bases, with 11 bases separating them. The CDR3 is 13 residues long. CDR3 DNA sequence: TGTGCCAGTAGTACCAGCCCGCCTAATGAGCAGTTCTTC. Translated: CASSTSPPNEQFF. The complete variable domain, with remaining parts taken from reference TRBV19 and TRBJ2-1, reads DGGITQSPKYLFRKEGQNVTLSCEQNLNHDAMYWYRQDPGQGLRLIYYSQIVNDFQKGDIAEGYSVSREKKESFPLTVTSAQKNPTAFYLCASSTSPPNEQFFGPGTRLTVL.

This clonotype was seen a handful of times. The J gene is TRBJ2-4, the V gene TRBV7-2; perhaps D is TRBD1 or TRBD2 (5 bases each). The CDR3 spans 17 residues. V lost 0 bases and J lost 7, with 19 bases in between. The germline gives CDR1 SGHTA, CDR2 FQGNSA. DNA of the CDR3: TGTGCCAGCAGCTTAGCCGGGACCGGTGGCATGAGGAACATTCAGTACTTC. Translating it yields CASSLAGTGGMRNIQYF.

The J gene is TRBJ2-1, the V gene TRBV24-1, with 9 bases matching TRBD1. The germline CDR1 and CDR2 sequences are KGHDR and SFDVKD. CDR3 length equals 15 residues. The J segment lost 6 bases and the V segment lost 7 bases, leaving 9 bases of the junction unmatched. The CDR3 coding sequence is TGTGCCACCAGCTTTACCGGGACAGGGACCAATGAGCAGTTCTTC. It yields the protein CATSFTGTGTNEQFF.

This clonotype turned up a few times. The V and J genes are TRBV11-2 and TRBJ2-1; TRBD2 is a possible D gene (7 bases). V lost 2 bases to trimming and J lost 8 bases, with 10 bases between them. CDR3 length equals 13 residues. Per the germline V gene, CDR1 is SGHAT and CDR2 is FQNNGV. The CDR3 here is CASSLSGGHEQFF. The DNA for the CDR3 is TGTGCCAGCAGCTTATCGGGGGGCCATGAGCAGTTCTTC.

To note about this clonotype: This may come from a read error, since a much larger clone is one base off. CDR3: CSTKPDRVGFDGYTF. CDR3 bases: TGCAGCACAAAACCGGACAGGGTAGGATTCGATGGCTACACCTTC. The chain employs TRBV29-1 and TRBJ1-2, with 8 positions matching TRBD1. The length of the CDR3 is 15 residues. Germline V gives CDR1 SQVTM, CDR2 ANQGSEA. V was pared by 8 bases and J by 6 bases, with 17 bases of the junction left unmatched.

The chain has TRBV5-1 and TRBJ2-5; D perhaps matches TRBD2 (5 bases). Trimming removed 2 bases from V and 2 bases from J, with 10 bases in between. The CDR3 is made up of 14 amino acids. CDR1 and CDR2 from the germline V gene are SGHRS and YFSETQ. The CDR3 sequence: CASSFLRLQETQYF. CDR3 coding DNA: TGCGCCAGCAGCTTCCTACGACTACAAGAGACCCAGTACTTC.

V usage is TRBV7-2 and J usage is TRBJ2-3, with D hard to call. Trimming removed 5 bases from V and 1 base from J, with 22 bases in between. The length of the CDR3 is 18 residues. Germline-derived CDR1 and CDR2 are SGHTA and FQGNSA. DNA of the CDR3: TGTGCCAGCAGCATTAGGGCCTTCTCCCCCGTAGGCACAGATACGCAGTATTTT. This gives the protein CASSIRAFSPVGTDTQYF.

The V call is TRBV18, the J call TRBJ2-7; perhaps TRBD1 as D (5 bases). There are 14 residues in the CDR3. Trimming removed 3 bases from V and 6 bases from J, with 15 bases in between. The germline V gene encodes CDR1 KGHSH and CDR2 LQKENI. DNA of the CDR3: TGTGCCAGCTCACCCTGGACCAGGGTAGGCGAGCAGTACTTC. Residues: CASSPWTRVGEQYF.

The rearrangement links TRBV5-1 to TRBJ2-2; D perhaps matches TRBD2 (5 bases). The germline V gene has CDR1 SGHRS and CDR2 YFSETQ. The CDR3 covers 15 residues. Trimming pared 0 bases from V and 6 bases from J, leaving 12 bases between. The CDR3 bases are TGCGCCAGCAGCTTGGACTGGCAGCGGCCCGGGGAGCTGTTTTTT. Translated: CASSLDWQRPGELFF.

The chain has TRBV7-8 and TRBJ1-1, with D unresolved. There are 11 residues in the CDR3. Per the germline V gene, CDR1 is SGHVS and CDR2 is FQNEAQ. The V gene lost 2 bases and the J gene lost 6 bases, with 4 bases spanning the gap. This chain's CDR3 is CASSLQSEAFF. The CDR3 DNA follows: TGTGCCAGCAGCTTACAGTCTGAAGCTTTCTTT.

The CDR3 DNA reads as TGTGCCACCAGCAAGGCTAGCGGGAGGGCCTCCGAGCAGTTCTTC. Its protein product is CATSKASGRASEQFF. The V and J genes are TRBV15 and TRBJ2-1, with TRBD2 identical over 12 bases. V lost 4 bases, J lost 10 bases, and 8 bases stayed unmatched. This CDR3 is built from 15 residues. Germline loops: CDR1 LNHNV, CDR2 YYDKDF (reference sequence).

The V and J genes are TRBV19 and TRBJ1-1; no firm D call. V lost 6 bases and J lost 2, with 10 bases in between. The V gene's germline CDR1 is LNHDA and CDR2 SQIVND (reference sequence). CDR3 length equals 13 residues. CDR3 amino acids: CASRDWSNTEAFF. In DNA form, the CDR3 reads TGTGCCAGTAGGGACTGGTCCAACACTGAAGCTTTCTTT.